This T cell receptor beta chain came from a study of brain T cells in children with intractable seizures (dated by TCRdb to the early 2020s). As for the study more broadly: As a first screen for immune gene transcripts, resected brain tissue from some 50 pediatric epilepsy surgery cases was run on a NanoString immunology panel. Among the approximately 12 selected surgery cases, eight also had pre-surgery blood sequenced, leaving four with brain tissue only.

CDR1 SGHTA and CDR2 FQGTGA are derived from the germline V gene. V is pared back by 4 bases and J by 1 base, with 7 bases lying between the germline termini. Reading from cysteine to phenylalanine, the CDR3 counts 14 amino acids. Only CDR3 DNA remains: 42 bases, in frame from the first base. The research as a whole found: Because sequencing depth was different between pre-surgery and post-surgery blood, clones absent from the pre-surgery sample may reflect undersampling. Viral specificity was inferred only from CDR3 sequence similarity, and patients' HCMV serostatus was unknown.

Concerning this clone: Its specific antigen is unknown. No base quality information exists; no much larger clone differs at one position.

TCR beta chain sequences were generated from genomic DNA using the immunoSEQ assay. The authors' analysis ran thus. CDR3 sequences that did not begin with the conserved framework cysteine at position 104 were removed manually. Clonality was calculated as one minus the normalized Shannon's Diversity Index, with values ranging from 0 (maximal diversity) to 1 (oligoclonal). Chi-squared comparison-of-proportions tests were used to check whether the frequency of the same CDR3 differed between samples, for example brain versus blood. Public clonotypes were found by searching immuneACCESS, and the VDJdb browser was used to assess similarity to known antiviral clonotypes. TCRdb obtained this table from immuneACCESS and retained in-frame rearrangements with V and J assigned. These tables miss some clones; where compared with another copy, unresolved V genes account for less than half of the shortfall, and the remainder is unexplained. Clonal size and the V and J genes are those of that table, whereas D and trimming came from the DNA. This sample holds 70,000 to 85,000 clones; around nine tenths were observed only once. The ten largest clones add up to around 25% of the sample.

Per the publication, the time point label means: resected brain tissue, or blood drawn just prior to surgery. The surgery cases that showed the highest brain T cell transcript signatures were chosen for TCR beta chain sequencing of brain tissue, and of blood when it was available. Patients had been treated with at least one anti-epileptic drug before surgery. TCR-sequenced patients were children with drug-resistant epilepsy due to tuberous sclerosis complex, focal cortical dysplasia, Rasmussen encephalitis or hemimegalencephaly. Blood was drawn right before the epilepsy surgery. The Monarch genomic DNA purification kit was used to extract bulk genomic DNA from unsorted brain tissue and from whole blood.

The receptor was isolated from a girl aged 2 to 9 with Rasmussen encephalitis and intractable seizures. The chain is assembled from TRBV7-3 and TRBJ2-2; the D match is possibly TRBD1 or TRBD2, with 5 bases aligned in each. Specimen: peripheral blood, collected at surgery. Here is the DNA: TGTGCCAGCAGCTCGGGACGGAACACCGGGGAGCTGTTTTTT. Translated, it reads CASSSGRNTGELFF.